These T cell receptor beta chains were read from a single sample in a study of T cell responses to AZD1222 COVID-19 vaccine. Using immunoSEQ multiplex PCR, the repertoire was profiled, and TCRdb retains in-frame clones only, with some absent. The profile shows 140,000 to 150,000 clones, roughly 90% of them singletons. This specimen consisted of peripheral blood, obtained 28 days after the second AZD1222 dose. The receptors stem from an adult who received the AZD1222 COVID-19 vaccine. Both conserved end residues are part of each CDR3. A D gene is named only where the DNA matches it firmly. Part of the rows lack a size; the others show once, few, many or a class for expanded clones.

j_call d_call clone_size v_call cdr3_aa cdr3_nt
TRBJ1-1 - - TRBV7-2 CASSLVSGPEAFF TGTGCCAGCAGCTTAGTTTCAGGGCCTGAAGCTTTCTTT
TRBJ2-2 TRBD1 once TRBV7-3 CASSSSYPGQGTGELFF TGTGCCAGCAGTTCTTCTTATCCGGGACAGGGCACCGGGGAGCTGTTTTTT
TRBJ1-1 - - TRBV7-7 CASSLQQGTEAFF TGTGCCAGCAGCTTACAGCAGGGAACTGAAGCTTTCTTT
TRBJ1-2 - - TRBV9 CASSFHRQGWDYGYTF TGTGCCAGCAGCTTCCACCGGCAGGGCTGGGACTATGGCTACACCTTC
TRBJ2-4 - - TRBV3-1/TRBV3-2 CASSWTRKYF TGTGCCAGCAGTTGGACTCGGAAGTACTTC
TRBJ1-1 - - TRBV6-1 CASSEDARAEAFF TGTGCCAGCAGTGAAGACGCCCGGGCTGAAGCTTTCTTT
TRBJ2-1 - - TRBV27 CASSYSDGFSSYNEQFF TGTGCCAGCAGTTACTCGGACGGTTTCAGCTCCTACAATGAGCAGTTCTTC
TRBJ2-7 - - TRBV3-1/TRBV3-2 CASSLLVSEQYF TGTGCCAGCAGCCTACTCGTGAGCGAGCAGTACTTC
TRBJ2-2 - - TRBV2 CASRYSDTGELFF TGTGCCAGCAGGTACAGCGACACCGGGGAGCTGTTTTTT
TRBJ2-1 TRBD2 - TRBV3-1/TRBV3-2 CASSHSGRALYNEQFF TGTGCCAGCAGCCACAGCGGGAGGGCCCTCTACAATGAGCAGTTCTTC
TRBJ1-5 - - TRBV7-8 CASSLGVGADSSNQPQHF TGTGCCAGCAGCTTAGGGGTAGGGGCAGATTCAAGCAATCAGCCCCAGCATTTT
TRBJ2-7 - - TRBV4-1 CASSQAFGGVSYEQYF TGCGCCAGCAGCCAAGCTTTTGGAGGCGTCTCCTACGAGCAGTACTTC
TRBJ2-2 TRBD1 - TRBV4-2 CASSPGQGAKKDTGELFF TGTGCCAGCAGCCCGGGACAGGGGGCGAAGAAGGACACCGGGGAGCTGTTTTTT
TRBJ1-1 - - TRBV15 CATSRDPGTEAFF TGTGCCACCAGCAGAGATCCCGGGACAGAAGCTTTCTTT
TRBJ2-5 TRBD2 - TRBV4-2 CASSLQAGGPETQYF TGTGCCAGCAGCCTCCAAGCGGGGGGGCCGGAGACCCAGTACTTC
TRBJ1-1 - - TRBV6-5 CASSLYYLNTEAFF TGTGCCAGCAGCCTATATTATTTGAACACTGAAGCTTTCTTT
TRBJ2-1 - - TRBV29-1 CSAGRGFTYNEQFF TGCAGCGCCGGAAGGGGGTTTACCTACAATGAGCAGTTCTTC
TRBJ2-2 - once TRBV7-3 CASSLVRGQDSSSANTGELFF TGTGCCAGCAGCTTAGTCCGAGGACAAGACTCTTCCTCCGCGAACACCGGGGAGCTGTTTTTT
TRBJ2-1 TRBD2 once TRBV6-5 CASSYTGLGRGNEQFF TGTGCCAGCAGTTACACGGGACTAGGTCGCGGCAATGAGCAGTTCTTC
TRBJ1-2 - - TRBV5-5 CASSLGRTRGYGYTF TGTGCCAGCAGCTTGGGGCGGACGAGGGGCTATGGCTACACCTTC
TRBJ1-1 TRBD1 - TRBV11-2 CASSSDRVGTEAFF TGTGCCAGCAGCAGCGACAGGGTCGGAACTGAAGCTTTCTTT
TRBJ2-7 TRBD1 - TRBV11-3 CASSPSQGAYEQYF TGTGCCAGCAGCCCGTCACAGGGGGCCTACGAGCAGTACTTC
TRBJ2-3 - - TRBV5-1 CASSPAWTQKTDTQYF TGCGCCAGCAGCCCGGCATGGACCCAAAAGACAGATACGCAGTATTTT
TRBJ2-1 - - TRBV11-3 CASSLDTGDNEQFF TGTGCCAGCAGCTTAGATACGGGGGACAATGAGCAGTTCTTC
TRBJ1-2 TRBD1 - TRBV3-1/TRBV3-2 CASSPRKGTVANYGYTF TGTGCCAGCAGTCCGCGCAAAGGGACAGTAGCTAACTATGGCTACACCTTC
TRBJ1-6 - - TRBV19 CASSIVDLNSPLHF TGTGCCAGTAGTATCGTCGATTTGAATTCACCCCTCCACTTT
TRBJ1-3 - - TRBV19 CASSLRIGDTIYF TGTGCCAGTAGTTTGCGAATCGGGGACACCATATATTTT
TRBJ1-2 TRBD1 - TRBV30 CAWSTTGEANYGYTF TGTGCCTGGAGCACGACAGGGGAAGCTAACTATGGCTACACCTTC
TRBJ2-1 TRBD2 - TRBV7-9 CASSLAGAEQFF TGTGCCAGCAGCCTAGCGGGAGCTGAGCAGTTCTTC
TRBJ1-2 - - TRBV9 CASSREGDGYTF TGTGCCAGCAGTCGGGAGGGGGATGGCTACACCTTC
TRBJ1-2 - - TRBV3-1/TRBV3-2 CASSQATRPYGYTF TGTGCCAGCAGCCAAGCGACCAGACCTTATGGCTACACCTTC
TRBJ1-1 - - TRBV3-1/TRBV3-2 CASSRPRAEAFF TGTGCCAGCAGCCGGCCGAGGGCTGAAGCTTTCTTT
TRBJ1-1 - once TRBV5-4 CASSHGQMNTEAFF TGTGCCAGCAGCCATGGACAGATGAACACTGAAGCTTTCTTT